A selection of T cell receptor beta chains follows, all from one sample in a study of blood T cell repertoires in COVID-19. Libraries were prepared by immunoSEQ multiplex PCR; TCRdb keeps only in-frame clonotypes and omits some of them. The sample contains about 300,000 clones, under 90% of which appear only once. The sample taken for sequencing was PBMCs or T cells enriched from blood (not recorded which). The source of these receptors is a man in his thirties or forties who had recovered from COVID-19. Both conserved end residues are part of each CDR3. Fields, in order: CDR3 DNA, CDR3 protein, clone size, D gene, J gene, V gene. A D gene is named only where the DNA matches it firmly. The listing skips clone size in some rows; elsewhere it reads once, few, many or a size class.

cdr3_nt: TGTGCCAGCAGCCTACCGGGACAGGGGTTAAGTAATTCACCCCTCCACTTT; cdr3_aa: CASSLPGQGLSNSPLHF; clone_size: .; d_call: TRBD1; j_call: TRBJ1-6; v_call: TRBV5-7
cdr3_nt: TGTGCCAGCAGTCCAGAACAGGGGGCCGGCGAGCAGTACTTC; cdr3_aa: CASSPEQGAGEQYF; clone_size: .; d_call: TRBD1; j_call: TRBJ2-7; v_call: TRBV27
cdr3_nt: TGCAGCGTCGGGGAAAGGGTTGGCAATCAGCCCCAGCATTTT; cdr3_aa: CSVGERVGNQPQHF; clone_size: .; d_call: .; j_call: TRBJ1-5; v_call: TRBV29-1
cdr3_nt: TGTGCCAGCAGCTTAGAAGAGGACAATGAGCAGTTCTTC; cdr3_aa: CASSLEEDNEQFF; clone_size: .; d_call: .; j_call: TRBJ2-1; v_call: TRBV11-3
cdr3_nt: TGTGCCAGCAGCTTGGTGGCAGGGGCATCGGGCACTGAAGCTTTCTTT; cdr3_aa: CASSLVAGASGTEAFF; clone_size: .; d_call: .; j_call: TRBJ1-1; v_call: TRBV5-6
cdr3_nt: TGTGCCAGCAGTGAAGCGCCCGACTACAGGGGGCGCGATGAAAAACTGTTTTTT; cdr3_aa: CASSEAPDYRGRDEKLFF; clone_size: .; d_call: TRBD1; j_call: TRBJ1-4; v_call: TRBV6-1
cdr3_nt: TGTGCCAGCAGCGTAGCTCCCCAGGATACGCAGTATTTT; cdr3_aa: CASSVAPQDTQYF; clone_size: .; d_call: .; j_call: TRBJ2-3; v_call: TRBV9
cdr3_nt: TGTGCCAGCAGCGCTAGGGAGGAGGGTCCTAACACTGAAGCTTTCTTT; cdr3_aa: CASSAREEGPNTEAFF; clone_size: few; d_call: .; j_call: TRBJ1-1; v_call: TRBV11-2
cdr3_nt: TGTGCCAGCAGTCGTCAGGGGCGAGCTGATGGCTACACCTTC; cdr3_aa: CASSRQGRADGYTF; clone_size: few; d_call: .; j_call: TRBJ1-2; v_call: TRBV28
cdr3_nt: TGTGCCAGCAGCTTAATGGGGACAGGGGTTAATGAGCAGTTCTTC; cdr3_aa: CASSLMGTGVNEQFF; clone_size: few; d_call: TRBD1; j_call: TRBJ2-1; v_call: TRBV7-9
cdr3_nt: TGTGCCAGTAGTGTAGTAGGGGAATCACCCCTCCACTTT; cdr3_aa: CASSVVGESPLHF; clone_size: .; d_call: .; j_call: TRBJ1-6; v_call: TRBV19
cdr3_nt: TGTGCCTGCGGAGGGCCGGCGTACGAGCAGTACTTC; cdr3_aa: CACGGPAYEQYF; clone_size: .; d_call: .; j_call: TRBJ2-7; v_call: TRBV25-1
cdr3_nt: TGTGCCAGCATGAGGGTGGGCTCCTACGAGCAGTACTTC; cdr3_aa: CASMRVGSYEQYF; clone_size: .; d_call: .; j_call: TRBJ2-7; v_call: TRBV2
cdr3_nt: TGTGCCAGCAGCCCAACAGGGACAGACGCTCTCTCCTACGAGCAGTACTTC; cdr3_aa: CASSPTGTDALSYEQYF; clone_size: .; d_call: TRBD1; j_call: TRBJ2-7; v_call: TRBV28
cdr3_nt: TGTGCCAGCAGCTTAGGACAGCGACTTGAAAAACTGTTTTTT; cdr3_aa: CASSLGQRLEKLFF; clone_size: few; d_call: .; j_call: TRBJ1-4; v_call: TRBV7-8
cdr3_nt: TGTGCCAGCAGGACCACAGGGGTTGACTCACCCCTCCACTTT; cdr3_aa: CASRTTGVDSPLHF; clone_size: .; d_call: TRBD1; j_call: TRBJ1-6; v_call: TRBV27
cdr3_nt: TGTGCCAGCAGCCAAGGACAGGGAAGTTTTAAGACCGGGGAGCTGTTTTTT; cdr3_aa: CASSQGQGSFKTGELFF; clone_size: .; d_call: TRBD1; j_call: TRBJ2-2; v_call: TRBV4-2
cdr3_nt: TGTGCCAGCAGTGGGGGAACCAATAGACAGAGACAAGAGACCCAGTACTTC; cdr3_aa: CASSGGTNRQRQETQYF; clone_size: .; d_call: .; j_call: TRBJ2-5; v_call: TRBV6-1
cdr3_nt: TGTGCCAGCAGCTCGAGGGGACTATCAGGGTATACGCAGTATTTT; cdr3_aa: CASSSRGLSGYTQYF; clone_size: once; d_call: TRBD2; j_call: TRBJ2-3; v_call: TRBV11-2
cdr3_nt: TGTGCCAGCAGTTCGACAGGGTTCACCGGGGAGCTGTTTTTT; cdr3_aa: CASSSTGFTGELFF; clone_size: .; d_call: TRBD1; j_call: TRBJ2-2; v_call: TRBV28
cdr3_nt: TGTGCCAGCAGCTTAGGGCAGTCAGGCCTATCCTACGAGCAGTACTTC; cdr3_aa: CASSLGQSGLSYEQYF; clone_size: .; d_call: .; j_call: TRBJ2-7; v_call: TRBV11-2
cdr3_nt: TGCGCCAGCAGCCAAGACGCCAGGGCCACTGAAGCTTTCTTT; cdr3_aa: CASSQDARATEAFF; clone_size: .; d_call: .; j_call: TRBJ1-1; v_call: TRBV4-1
cdr3_nt: TGTGCCAGCAGCTTAGCGGGGGGAGGGTTAGACGAGCAGTACTTC; cdr3_aa: CASSLAGGGLDEQYF; clone_size: .; d_call: TRBD2; j_call: TRBJ2-7; v_call: TRBV7-9
cdr3_nt: TGTGCCAGCAGCGACAGGGGATCAGGCTATGGCTACACCTTC; cdr3_aa: CASSDRGSGYGYTF; clone_size: once; d_call: TRBD1; j_call: TRBJ1-2; v_call: TRBV3-1/TRBV3-2
cdr3_nt: TGTGCCAGCTCACGAGACGGGGTATCATCTGGAAACACCATATATTTT; cdr3_aa: CASSRDGVSSGNTIYF; clone_size: .; d_call: .; j_call: TRBJ1-3; v_call: TRBV18
cdr3_nt: TGTGCCAGCAGCCAACTGAGCAATCAGCCCCAGCATTTT; cdr3_aa: CASSQLSNQPQHF; clone_size: .; d_call: .; j_call: TRBJ1-5; v_call: TRBV3-1/TRBV3-2
cdr3_nt: TGTGCCAGCAGCCCGAGACAGGGGCATTCACCCCTCCACTTT; cdr3_aa: CASSPRQGHSPLHF; clone_size: few; d_call: TRBD1; j_call: TRBJ1-6; v_call: TRBV13
cdr3_nt: TGTGCCAGCAGTTTAACAGGGGGCGCAGATACGCAGTATTTT; cdr3_aa: CASSLTGGADTQYF; clone_size: .; d_call: TRBD1; j_call: TRBJ2-3; v_call: TRBV6-5
cdr3_nt: TGTGCCAGCAGCTTAAGGGGCACTCAGCCCCAGCATTTT; cdr3_aa: CASSLRGTQPQHF; clone_size: .; d_call: .; j_call: TRBJ1-5; v_call: TRBV5-6
cdr3_nt: TGTGCCAGCAGTCCTGACACCCGGTCCAATTCACCCCTCCACTTT; cdr3_aa: CASSPDTRSNSPLHF; clone_size: .; d_call: .; j_call: TRBJ1-6; v_call: TRBV6-4
cdr3_nt: TGTGCCAGCAGCTTAGCAGGGGGCGCGGGATATCGCCAAAATGAAAAACTGTTTTTT; cdr3_aa: CASSLAGGAGYRQNEKLFF; clone_size: once; d_call: TRBD1; j_call: TRBJ1-4; v_call: TRBV11-2
cdr3_nt: TGTGCCACCAGCCTTAACAGGGGGAATGAAAAACTGTTTTTT; cdr3_aa: CATSLNRGNEKLFF; clone_size: .; d_call: TRBD1; j_call: TRBJ1-4; v_call: TRBV15
cdr3_nt: TGTGCCAGCAGCGAGGGTAGCAATCAGCCCCAGCATTTT; cdr3_aa: CASSEGSNQPQHF; clone_size: .; d_call: .; j_call: TRBJ1-5; v_call: TRBV12-3/TRBV12-4
cdr3_nt: TGTGCCAGCAGCTTAGATCGGGGGTCACGGTATTTT; cdr3_aa: CASSLDRGSRYF; clone_size: .; d_call: .; j_call: TRBJ2-3; v_call: TRBV11-2
cdr3_nt: TGTGCCAGCAGTTTTGGGGGGATCGAAGGCTACACCTTC; cdr3_aa: CASSFGGIEGYTF; clone_size: .; d_call: .; j_call: TRBJ1-2; v_call: TRBV12-3/TRBV12-4
cdr3_nt: TGTGCCAGCAGTGAAGCAGGGTACCACACTGAAGCTTTCTTT; cdr3_aa: CASSEAGYHTEAFF; clone_size: .; d_call: .; j_call: TRBJ1-1; v_call: TRBV25-1
cdr3_nt: TGTGCCAGCAGTCCCCAGGGTGGGACAGGGAGTGACTACACCTTC; cdr3_aa: CASSPQGGTGSDYTF; clone_size: .; d_call: TRBD1; j_call: TRBJ1-2; v_call: TRBV6-5
cdr3_nt: TGTGCCAGCACGGGAGGCGGGGGGGCCACCGGGGAGCTGTTTTTT; cdr3_aa: CASTGGGGATGELFF; clone_size: once; d_call: TRBD2; j_call: TRBJ2-2; v_call: TRBV4-2
cdr3_nt: TGTGCCAGTGGGGGGGGCCCTCAGCCCCAGCATTTT; cdr3_aa: CASGGGPQPQHF; clone_size: .; d_call: .; j_call: TRBJ1-5; v_call: TRBV19
cdr3_nt: TGTGCCACCAGTGTAGCTGGATATGAGCAGTTCTTC; cdr3_aa: CATSVAGYEQFF; clone_size: .; d_call: .; j_call: TRBJ2-1; v_call: TRBV24-1
cdr3_nt: TGTGCCAGCAGCTTATCCGGAGGCGAGCAGTACTTC; cdr3_aa: CASSLSGGEQYF; clone_size: .; d_call: .; j_call: TRBJ2-7; v_call: TRBV7-8